The sequence of this T cell receptor (beta chain) was determined in a study of early T cells in non-severe SARS-CoV-2 infection. Study-wide background: Bulk RNA taken from unsorted whole blood was sequenced, leaving chains unpaired.

TCRdb re-derived calls from the 5' RACE reads in MiXCR, one entry per CDR3 protein. The repertoire consists of around 50,000 distinct CDR3 sequences, with 9.5% to 13% occurring once and the leading ten covering more than 8.5%. The sample consisted of whole blood. This receptor was obtained from an adult who was a healthcare worker with PCR-confirmed SARS-CoV-2 infection or an uninfected control (not recorded which).

This CDR3 is CASTERDANEKLFF. CDR3 sequence (DNA): TGTGCCAGCACGGAAAGAGACGCTAATGAAAAACTGTTTTTT. The genes are TRBV7-9 and TRBJ1-4, with unresolved D. Germline V gene sequence: CDR1 SEHNR, CDR2 FQNEAQ (reference sequence). Trimming took off 7 bases at V and 3 bases at J, with 12 bases between the two ends. The CDR3 loop spans 14 amino acids. Full variable domain (remainder filled in from reference TRBV7-9 and TRBJ1-4): DTGVSQNPRHKITKRGQNVTFRCDPISEHNRLYWYRQTLGQGPEFLTYFQNEAQLEKSRLLSDRFSAERPKGSFSTLEIQRTEQGDSAMYLCASTERDANEKLFFGSGTQLSVL.